These 19 T cell receptor beta chains share one sample of origin, sequenced in a study of T cell responses to AZD1222 COVID-19 vaccine (dated by TCRdb to the early 2020s). Library preparation was by the immunoSEQ multiplex PCR assay. TCRdb holds this immuneACCESS table with in-frame rearrangements only. Some clones are missing; in checked studies, unresolved V genes explain under half, and the rest has no known cause. This sample lists more than 85,000 clones; roughly nine tenths were detected once. The ten largest clones add up to approximately 4.7% of the sample. The sample's time point, from its label and the paper: baseline before first vaccination. Sequenced here: peripheral blood, sampled on day 0 of AZD1222 vaccination. The receptors originated from an adult in good health.

The chain is built from TRBV5-1 and TRBJ2-5; 7 nucleotides agree with TRBD2. The CDR3 extends over 14 amino acids. Germline V gives CDR1 SGHRS, CDR2 YFSETQ. The trim removed 0 bases at V and 5 bases at J, leaving 4 bases unmatched. CDR3 bases: TGCGCCAGCAGCTTGGGTACTAGCGCCGAGACCCAGTACTTC. Protein product: CASSLGTSAETQYF.

The chain is built from TRBV24-1 and TRBJ2-1; TRBD2 aligns across 10 bases. The CDR3 length is 14 residues. V dropped 4 bases and J dropped 6; count of bases not matched to a gene: 2. In germline, CDR1 is KGHDR, CDR2 SFDVKD. The chain's CDR3 is CATSESGRVNEQFF. The CDR3 DNA follows: TGTGCCACCAGTGAGAGCGGGAGGGTCAATGAGCAGTTCTTC.

This chain links TRBV18 with TRBJ1-4, with no clear D. This CDR3 is 13 amino acids long. Germline V gene lookup returns CDR1 KGHSH and CDR2 LQKENI. Trimming shortened V by 3 bases and J by 0 bases, and 2 bases separated the two germline ends. CDR3 nucleotides: TGTGCCAGCTCACCGGCAACTAATGAAAAACTGTTTTTT. Residues: CASSPATNEKLFF.

This sequence joins TRBV5-1 and TRBJ1-1, with D maybe TRBD1 (5 bases). CDR3 length equals 14 residues. Trimming took off 0 bases at V and 2 bases at J, with 8 bases between the two ends. Germline V gives CDR1 SGHRS, CDR2 YFSETQ. For the CDR3, the DNA is TGCGCCAGCAGCTTGGTGGGGGGAAACACTGAAGCTTTCTTT. It is translated as CASSLVGGNTEAFF.

This chain links TRBV30 with TRBJ2-5, with TRBD2 matching 10 bases. V lost 2 bases and J lost 1; bases outside the gene matches: 4. The CDR3 has 15 amino acids. CDR1 is GTSNPN, CDR2 SVGIG, per germline (reference sequence). CDR3 DNA sequence: TGTGCCTGGAGTCGGCTAGCGGGGGTCCAAGAGACCCAGTACTTC. Translated, it gives CAWSRLAGVQETQYF.

The rearrangement uses TRBV7-2 and TRBJ2-7; D remains ambiguous. Trimming removed 5 bases at V and 0 bases at J, with 17 bases between. This CDR3 spans 16 amino acids. The V gene's germline CDR1 is SGHTA and CDR2 FQGNSA. The CDR3 DNA sequence: TGTGCCAGCAGCAGTGGCGGTACCCAAAGCTCCTACGAGCAGTACTTC. Translated, it gives CASSSGGTQSSYEQYF.

The chain links TRBV30 to TRBJ1-6; D is undetermined. CDR1 is GTSNPN, CDR2 SVGIG, per germline (reference sequence). V dropped 7 bases and J dropped 3 bases, with 19 bases sitting between them. This CDR3 spans 16 amino acids. CDR3 sequence: CAYRGPRTGYNSPLHF. CDR3 sequence (DNA): TGTGCCTACCGCGGGCCCAGGACGGGCTATAATTCACCCCTCCACTTT. The whole variable domain, filled in from reference TRBV30 and TRBJ1-6, reads SQTIHQWPATLVQPVGSPLSLECTVEGTSNPNLYWYRQAAGRGLQLLFYSVGIGQISSEVPQNLSASRPQDRQFILSSKKLLLSDSGFYLCAYRGPRTGYNSPLHFGNGTRLTVT.

In its sample, this clone was seen a few times. V gene TRBV3-1 (or the pseudogene TRBV3-2) combines with J gene TRBJ1-5; D is possibly TRBD1 (6 bases). This CDR3 has 16 amino acids. Germline V lookup: CDR1 LGHDT, CDR2 YNNKEL (reference sequence). Between the trimmed V and J ends, which lost 0 bases and 6 bases, there was a span of 15 bases. The CDR3 sequence: CASSQDGRGGGQPQHF. The CDR3 DNA reads as TGTGCCAGCAGCCAAGATGGCAGGGGAGGGGGTCAGCCCCAGCATTTT.

The rearrangement links TRBV11-2 to TRBJ2-2; D gene ambiguous. V dropped 0 bases and J dropped 1 base, with 9 bases sitting between them. Per the germline V gene, CDR1 is SGHAT and CDR2 is FQNNGV. The CDR3 totals 16 residues. The CDR3 DNA follows: TGTGCCAGCAGCTTAGATCGCACGGGGAACACCGGGGAGCTGTTTTTT. Protein product: CASSLDRTGNTGELFF.

This sequence joins TRBV24-1 and TRBJ2-5; D may be TRBD2 (6 bases). The CDR3 length is 14 residues. The germline V and J ends were trimmed by 3 bases and 5 bases, with 12 bases remaining between them. Germline V gene sequence: CDR1 KGHDR, CDR2 SFDVKD. CDR3 bases: TGTGCCACCAGTGATCCCAAAGGAGGGGAGACCCAGTACTTC. It codes for CATSDPKGGETQYF.

The chain carries TRBV6-2 or TRBV6-3 and TRBJ1-2, with D unclear. Trimming took 3 bases from V and 7 from J, leaving 18 bases between them. Germline CDR1 and CDR2: MNHEY and SVGEGT. This CDR3 region has 15 residues. The CDR3 protein is CASSYMGPQGSGYTF. The CDR3 nucleotides read TGTGCCAGCAGTTATATGGGTCCTCAAGGGAGTGGCTACACCTTC.

The chain couples TRBV6-2 or TRBV6-3 to TRBJ1-6, with 10 bases fitting TRBD1. Germline V gene data show CDR1 as MNHEY and CDR2 as SVGEGT. This CDR3 comprises 16 residues. Trimming took 5 bases from V and 9 from J; bases not matched to a gene: 10. The CDR3 bases are TGTGCCAGCAGTCCCCGGGACAGGGGTAACGGTTCACCCCTCCACTTT. Translation: CASSPRDRGNGSPLHF.

The rearrangement uses TRBV15 and TRBJ1-1; 10 nucleotides line up with TRBD1. The germline V gene has CDR1 LNHNV and CDR2 YYDKDF (reference sequence). The CDR3 sequence is 15 residues long. V shed 3 bases, J shed 4 bases, and the junction held 5 bases outside the gene matches. CDR3 DNA sequence: TGTGCCACCAGCAGGGACAGGGGGAAGACCACTGAAGCTTTCTTT. Translation gives CATSRDRGKTTEAFF. Full variable domain (missing parts from reference TRBV15 and TRBJ1-1): DAMVIQNPRYQVTQFGKPVTLSCSQTLNHNVMYWYQQKSSQAPKLLFHYYDKDFNNEADTPDNFQSRRPNTSFCFLDIRSPGLGDTAMYLCATSRDRGKTTEAFFGQGTRLTVV.

J is TRBJ1-1 and V is TRBV27; 8 bases map to TRBD1. The CDR3 spans 15 residues. V lost 4 bases, J lost 3 bases, and 7 bases stayed unmatched. In germline, CDR1 is MNHEY, CDR2 SMNVEV (reference sequence). CDR3: CASSSGGASDTEAFF. CDR3 DNA: TGTGCCAGCAGTTCAGGGGGCGCCTCCGACACTGAAGCTTTCTTT.

V is TRBV3-1 (or the pseudogene TRBV3-2) and J is TRBJ1-2, with TRBD1 as a possible D gene (5 bases). The CDR3 is made up of 15 amino acids. Germline-derived CDR1 and CDR2 are LGHDT and YNNKEL (reference sequence). V lost 4 bases and J lost 4, with 16 bases in between. CDR3 bases: TGTGCCAGCAGCCCCACCCAACAGGACTCCTATGGCTACACCTTC. It yields the protein CASSPTQQDSYGYTF.

The chain employs TRBV7-2 and TRBJ1-5, with 8 positions matching TRBD1. The CDR3 spans 14 residues. Germline trimming cut 1 base from V and 10 bases from J; bases unmatched to any gene: 6. Per germline, CDR1 SGHTA and CDR2 FQGNSA. The CDR3 bases are TGTGCCAGCAGCTTAGGGACAGGGATCGAACCCCAGCATTTT. It is translated as CASSLGTGIEPQHF.

This clone was detected many times. The sample contains more than one DNA sequence encoding this CDR3. This chain uses TRBV18 with TRBJ1-2; maybe TRBD1 (6 bases). V gave up 5 bases and J gave up 2 bases, with 9 bases separating them. There are 13 residues in the CDR3. CDR1 and CDR2 (germline): KGHSH, LQKENI. The CDR3 here is CASSEDRNYGYTF. DNA for the CDR3: TGTGCCAGCTCAGAGGACAGAAACTATGGCTACACCTTC.

The V call is TRBV6-6, the J call TRBJ1-1, with D perhaps matching TRBD1 (6 bases). Germline CDR1 and CDR2: MNHNY and SVGAGI (reference sequence). The CDR3 is 13 residues long. V lost 2 bases to trimming and J lost 3 bases, with 7 bases between them. The CDR3 region has the DNA TGTGCCAGCAGTTACGGGGGCCACACTGAAGCTTTCTTT. Protein sequence: CASSYGGHTEAFF.

The rearrangement uses TRBV28 and TRBJ2-2; tentative D call: TRBD1 (6 bases). V was cut by 9 bases and J by 8 bases, with 19 bases left in between. The germline V gene encodes CDR1 MDHEN and CDR2 SYDVKM. CDR3 length equals 14 residues. This CDR3 reads CASALGQLRGELFF. The CDR3, as DNA: TGTGCCAGTGCTTTAGGACAGCTGAGGGGGGAGCTGTTTTTT.